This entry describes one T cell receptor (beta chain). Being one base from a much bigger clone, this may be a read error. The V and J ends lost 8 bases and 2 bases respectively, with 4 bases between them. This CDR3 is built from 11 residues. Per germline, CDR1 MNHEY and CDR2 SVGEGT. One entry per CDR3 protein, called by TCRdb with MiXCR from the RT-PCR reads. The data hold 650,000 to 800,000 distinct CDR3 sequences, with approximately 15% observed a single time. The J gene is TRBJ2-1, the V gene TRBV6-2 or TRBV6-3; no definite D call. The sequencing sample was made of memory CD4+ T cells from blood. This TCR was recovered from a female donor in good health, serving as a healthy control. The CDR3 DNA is TGTGCCAGCGCGACCTACAATGAGCAGTTCTTC. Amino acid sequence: CASATYNEQFF.